The 10 T cell receptor beta chains below all came from one sample that was sequenced in a study of cytomegalovirus exposure and HLA in healthy donors. The primer mix had 60 Vbeta and 13 Jbeta primers. Sequencing used immunoSEQ multiplex PCR; TCRdb keeps in-frame clones, though not all of them. This table holds about 110,000 clones. Sequencing was done on a sample of PBMCs. The origin of the receptors is a man in his forties or fifties in good health and CMV-seronegative.

The genes are TRBV14 and TRBJ2-6; tentatively, D is TRBD1 (6 bases). With 0 bases removed from V and 4 bases from J, the gap between germline ends came to 19 bases. CDR1 SGHDN and CDR2 FVKESK come from the germline V gene. The CDR3 covers 19 residues. CDR3 bases: TGTGCCAGCAGCCAAGATTTGGAACAGGGCCTCTTCGGGGCCAACGTCCTGACTTTC. Its protein is CASSQDLEQGLFGANVLTF.

The chain is built from TRBV9 and TRBJ2-7; the match to TRBD2 covers 12 bases. Looked up from germline, CDR1 is SGDLS and CDR2 is YYNGEE. The CDR3 has 15 amino acids. V trimming: 2 bases; J trimming: 1 base; junction bases outside the gene matches: 1. For the CDR3, the DNA is TGTGCCAGCAGCGTTGGACTAGCGGGATCCTACGAGCAGTACTTC. Translated: CASSVGLAGSYEQYF.

This chain uses TRBV2 with TRBJ1-1, with D perhaps TRBD1 (6 bases). This CDR3 has 12 amino acids. Germline-derived CDR1 and CDR2 are SNHLY and FYNNEI. The V and J ends lost 11 bases and 5 bases respectively, with 15 bases between them. In DNA form, the CDR3 reads TGTGCCGCACAGGGAACGGGGACTGAAGCTTTCTTT. It codes for CAAQGTGTEAFF.

This chain links TRBV5-1 with TRBJ2-7, with 7 nucleotides matching TRBD1. Unmatched junction bases numbered 7, after V lost 5 bases and J lost 2 bases. This CDR3 comprises 14 residues. Germline V lookup: CDR1 SGHRS, CDR2 YFSETQ. The CDR3 loop is CASSPTGTAYEQYF. In nucleotides, the CDR3 is TGCGCCAGCAGTCCAACCGGGACAGCCTACGAGCAGTACTTC.

The chain uses TRBV19 and TRBJ1-5, with a possible D match to TRBD1 (6 bases). The CDR3 covers 15 residues. The V end lost 4 bases, the J end lost 7 bases, and 17 bases lay between the germline ends. Germline V lookup: CDR1 LNHDA, CDR2 SQIVND (reference sequence). The CDR3 sequence is CASSTGWGGGQPQHF. In DNA form, the CDR3 reads TGTGCCAGTAGTACCGGCTGGGGGGGCGGACAGCCCCAGCATTTT. The variable domain in full, completed from reference TRBV19 and TRBJ1-5, reads DGGITQSPKYLFRKEGQNVTLSCEQNLNHDAMYWYRQDPGQGLRLIYYSQIVNDFQKGDIAEGYSVSREKKESFPLTVTSAQKNPTAFYLCASSTGWGGGQPQHFGDGTRLSIL.

The chain has TRBV7-9 and TRBJ2-5, with 8 bases that match TRBD1. The CDR3 has 14 amino acids. After removal of 2 bases from V and 4 bases from J, the junction contained 3 bases not matched to a gene. The germline CDR1 and CDR2 sequences are SEHNR and FQNEAQ (reference sequence). CDR3 region: CASSLQGTGETQYF. The CDR3 DNA follows: TGTGCCAGCAGCTTACAAGGGACAGGAGAGACCCAGTACTTC.

V usage is TRBV11-2 and J usage is TRBJ2-1; D may be TRBD2 (6 bases). The CDR3 runs to 16 residues. Between the trimmed V and J ends, which lost 2 bases and 2 bases, there was a span of 13 bases. Per the germline V gene, CDR1 is SGHAT and CDR2 is FQNNGV. Here the CDR3 DNA reads TGTGCCAGCAGCTTATCGGGCGGGGCGGCCTACAATGAGCAGTTCTTC. Translated, it gives CASSLSGGAAYNEQFF.

The chain recombines TRBV7-3 with TRBJ2-3, with D tentatively TRBD2 (5 bases). This CDR3 is 15 amino acids long. V was trimmed by 2 bases and J by 0 bases, leaving 9 bases between them. Germline V lookup: CDR1 SGHTA, CDR2 FQGTGA. CDR3 residues: CASSLSRASTDTQYF. Here the CDR3 DNA reads TGTGCCAGCAGCTTATCGCGGGCTAGCACAGATACGCAGTATTTT.

The CDR3 loop is CASSQRTGNYNEQFF. In DNA form, the CDR3 reads TGTGCCAGCAGTCAAAGGACAGGGAATTACAATGAGCAGTTCTTC. The rearrangement joins TRBV5-4 to TRBJ2-1; 8 bases agree with TRBD1. V dropped 5 bases and J dropped 4; count of bases not matched to a gene: 8. The CDR3 runs to 15 residues. CDR1 and CDR2 (germline): SGHNT, YYREEE (reference sequence).

The chain joins TRBV27 to TRBJ2-7; D is possibly TRBD2 (5 bases). V lost 2 bases and J 2 bases, leaving 7 bases between the germline ends. CDR3 size: 13 residues. Germline values: CDR1 MNHEY, CDR2 SMNVEV (reference sequence). In DNA form, the CDR3 reads TGTGCCAGCAGTTTAGGAGGACCCTACGAGCAGTACTTC. Amino acid sequence: CASSLGGPYEQYF.